The entry that follows covers one T cell receptor (beta chain) sequence. TCRdb re-derived calls from the 5' RACE reads in MiXCR, one entry per CDR3 protein. The sample yields 200,000 to 300,000 distinct CDR3 sequences, approximately 9% seen once. This sample stems from a study of T-cell memory formation after mild COVID-19. V lost 1 base and J lost 10, with 11 bases in between. The CDR3 is 14 residues long. The germline CDR1 and CDR2 sequences are SGHAT and FQNNGV. The sequence was collected from a young man who had mild COVID-19 (a few samples of this study predate the infection). Cell type and time point are not known. Sequencing was performed on PBMCs or a T cell subset sorted from them (not recorded which). The chain combines TRBV11-2 with TRBJ1-6, with D maybe TRBD1 (5 bases). The CDR3 here is CASSLGGGKSPLHF. For the CDR3, the DNA is TGTGCCAGCAGCTTAGGTGGGGGGAAGTCACCCCTCCACTTT.